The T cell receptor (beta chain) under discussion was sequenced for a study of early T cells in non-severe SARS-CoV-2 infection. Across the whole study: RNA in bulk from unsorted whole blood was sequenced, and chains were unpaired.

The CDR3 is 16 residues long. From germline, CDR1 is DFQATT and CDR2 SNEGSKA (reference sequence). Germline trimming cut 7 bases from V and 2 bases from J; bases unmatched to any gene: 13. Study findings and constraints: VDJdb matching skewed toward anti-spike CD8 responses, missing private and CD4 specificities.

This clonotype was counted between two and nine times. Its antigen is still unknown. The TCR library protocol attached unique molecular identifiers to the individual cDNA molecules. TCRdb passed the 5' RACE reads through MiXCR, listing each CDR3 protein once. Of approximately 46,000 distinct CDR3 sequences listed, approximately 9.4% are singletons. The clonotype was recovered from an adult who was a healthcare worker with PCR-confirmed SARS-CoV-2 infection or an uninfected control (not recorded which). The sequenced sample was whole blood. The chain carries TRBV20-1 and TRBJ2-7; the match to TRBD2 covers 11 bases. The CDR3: CSGVTASGRPAYEQYF. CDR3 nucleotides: TGCAGTGGGGTGACGGCTAGCGGGAGGCCAGCCTACGAGCAGTACTTC.